A single sample gave rise to the 22 T cell receptor beta chains below, sequenced in a study of T cell changes during pregnancy in multiple sclerosis (dated by TCRdb to between 2018 and 2021). Libraries came from the immunoSEQ multiplex PCR assay. This immuneACCESS table, as held by TCRdb, lists in-frame sequences with V and J called but not all clones. Of the missing ones, under half trace to an unresolved V gene in checked studies; the others have no known cause. This sample holds roughly 60,000 clones; about 90% were observed only once. The top ten constitute about 2% of the sample. The sequencing here drew on peripheral blood, taken in the second trimester of pregnancy. The receptors were sampled from a female donor in good health, enrolled as a control in a pregnancy study.

The chain links TRBV30 to TRBJ2-4, with a possible D match to TRBD2 (6 bases). From germline, CDR1 is GTSNPN and CDR2 SVGIG (reference sequence). V shed 2 bases and J shed 10 bases, with 18 bases lying between them. There are 14 residues in the CDR3. The CDR3 region is CAWSPPGLGGIQYF. In DNA form, the CDR3 reads TGTGCCTGGAGTCCACCGGGACTTGGGGGTATTCAGTACTTC.

This chain uses TRBV27 with TRBJ2-7; 8 bases align to TRBD1. CDR1 and CDR2 from the germline V gene are MNHEY and SMNVEV (reference sequence). V lost 3 bases to trimming and J lost 4 bases; unmatched junction nucleotides: 5. The CDR3 loop spans 14 amino acids. CDR3 nucleotide sequence: TGTGCCAGCAGTTTGCGGGGACAGGTATACGAGCAGTACTTC. Its protein is CASSLRGQVYEQYF.

The chain recombines TRBV5-4 with TRBJ2-5; tentatively, D is TRBD1 (6 bases). This CDR3 region has 14 residues. Germline loops: CDR1 SGHNT, CDR2 YYREEE (reference sequence). The ends were cut back, 4 bases at V and 2 bases at J, with 12 bases in the middle. The CDR3 loop reads CASSGRTAQETQYF. The CDR3 DNA reads as TGTGCCAGCAGCGGCCGGACAGCTCAAGAGACCCAGTACTTC.

This clone occurred once. The V gene is TRBV4-2, the J gene TRBJ2-1; 14 bases are a match to TRBD2. J gave up 7 bases and V 4 bases, and 15 bases lay outside the gene matches. The CDR3 spans 19 residues. Germline V gene sequence: CDR1 LGHNA, CDR2 YNFKEQ. The CDR3 DNA reads TGTGCCAGCAGCCCTACCGGGACTAGCGGGGGTGGAGGGTTAAATGAGCAGTTCTTC. Translated: CASSPTGTSGGGGLNEQFF.

The J gene is TRBJ2-1, the V gene TRBV28; 10 bases match TRBD2. The germline CDR1 and CDR2 sequences are MDHEN and SYDVKM. V lost 6 bases and J lost 7; bases outside the gene matches: 6. The CDR3 totals 14 residues. The DNA for the CDR3 is TGTGCCAGCAGGAGTAGCGGGAGGTCGAATGAGCAGTTCTTC. Its translation: CASRSSGRSNEQFF. Combining the CDR3 with reference TRBV28 and TRBJ2-1 gives the whole variable domain DVKVTQSSRYLVKRTGEKVFLECVQDMDHENMFWYRQDPGLGLRLIYFSYDVKMKEKGDIPEGYSVSREKKERFSLILESASTNQTSMYLCASRSSGRSNEQFFGPGTRLTVL.

V and J are TRBV9 and TRBJ2-2; D unresolved. The CDR3 runs to 13 residues. Germline lookup yields CDR1 SGDLS and CDR2 YYNGEE. With 0 bases removed from V and 6 bases from J, the gap between germline ends came to 6 bases. In nucleotides, the CDR3 is TGTGCCAGCAGCGTAGGAGGCGCCGGGGAGCTGTTTTTT. Its translation: CASSVGGAGELFF.

CDR3 sequence (DNA): TGTGCCAGCAGTGTAAACAGGGTGAACACTGAAGCTTTCTTT. Translated: CASSVNRVNTEAFF. The chain links TRBV28 to TRBJ1-1; perhaps TRBD1 as D (6 bases). Deletions cut 5 bases from V and 0 bases from J, with 10 bases between. CDR3 length: 14 amino acids. Germline V gene sequence: CDR1 MDHEN, CDR2 SYDVKM.

The CDR3: CASSFRQGVNEQYF. DNA for the CDR3: TGTGCCAGCAGCTTTAGACAGGGGGTAAACGAGCAGTACTTC. The chain couples TRBV5-5 to TRBJ2-7, with 9 positions matching TRBD1. The CDR3 loop spans 14 amino acids. Looked up from germline, CDR1 is SGHKS and CDR2 is YYEKEE (reference sequence). J gave up 5 bases and V 2 bases, and 5 bases lay outside the gene matches.

CDR3 sequence (DNA): TGTGCCAGCACCCCCCCGACAGTCATCTCCTACGAGCAGTACTTC. Its translation: CASTPPTVISYEQYF. The rearrangement uses TRBV6-1 and TRBJ2-7; a weak D match, TRBD1 (5 bases). The CDR3 covers 15 residues. V was trimmed by 7 bases and J by 0 bases, leaving 16 bases between them. Per germline, CDR1 MNHNS and CDR2 SASEGT.

V usage is TRBV5-1 and J usage is TRBJ1-1, with 7 nucleotides matching TRBD1. J lost 1 base, V lost 0 bases, and 3 bases had no gene match. CDR1 is SGHRS, CDR2 YFSETQ, per germline. The CDR3 runs to 15 residues. CDR3 amino acids: CASSLVTGRNTEAFF. DNA of the CDR3: TGCGCCAGCAGCTTGGTGACAGGGCGGAACACTGAAGCTTTCTTT.

The count of this clone is one. The V and J genes are TRBV5-4 and TRBJ2-1, with TRBD2 identical over 14 bases. The junction had 8 bases not matched to a gene; V was cut back by 5 bases and J by 7 bases. The germline gives CDR1 SGHNT, CDR2 YYREEE (reference sequence). CDR3 length equals 16 residues. CDR3 residues: CASRRRLAGGNNEQFF. In DNA form, the CDR3 reads TGTGCCAGCAGACGTCGACTAGCGGGAGGGAATAATGAGCAGTTCTTC.

The chain recombines TRBV28 with TRBJ2-5, with 7 bases fitting TRBD2. Germline CDR1 and CDR2: MDHEN and SYDVKM. The J segment lost 5 bases and the V segment lost 7 bases, leaving 7 bases of the junction unmatched. The CDR3 contains 13 residues. The CDR3 nucleotides are TGTGCCAGCACCCTGGGACTACGCGAGACCCAGTACTTC. This encodes CASTLGLRETQYF.

The chain has TRBV21-1 and TRBJ2-7; the table's TRBD1 call for D was not verified on the DNA. TRBV21-1 is flagged as a pseudogene. The CDR3 has 12 residues. The chain's CDR3 is CASTRQGGEQYF. DNA for the CDR3: TGTGCCAGCACCCGACAGGGTGGCGAGCAGTACTTC.

In the case of this clone: The same CDR3 can be traced to other DNA sequences in this sample. The J gene is TRBJ2-3, the V gene TRBV6-1; 11 nucleotides line up with TRBD2. V shed 5 bases, J shed 2 bases, and the junction held 3 bases outside the gene matches. This CDR3 is 15 amino acids long. Germline V gene lookup returns CDR1 MNHNS and CDR2 SASEGT. DNA for the CDR3: TGTGCCAGCAGTAGACTAGCGGGGACCACAGATACGCAGTATTTT. It is translated as CASSRLAGTTDTQYF.

This chain uses TRBV29-1 with TRBJ2-5; 10 bases agree with TRBD2. V lost 4 bases and J lost 5; bases outside the gene matches: 10. The germline CDR1 and CDR2 sequences are SQVTM and ANQGSEA. The CDR3 length is 15 residues. CDR3 DNA sequence: TGCAGCGTTGCACCGGGACTAGCGTCAAGGGAGACCCAGTACTTC. Encoded protein: CSVAPGLASRETQYF.

The chain joins TRBV2 to TRBJ1-5; 7 nucleotides match TRBD1. Looked up from germline, CDR1 is SNHLY and CDR2 is FYNNEI. J was trimmed by 7 bases and V by 3 bases; bases with no gene match: 12. There are 16 residues in the CDR3. The chain's CDR3 is CASSDHKGARNQPQHF. Written as DNA, the CDR3 is TGTGCCAGCAGTGATCATAAGGGGGCGCGGAACCAGCCCCAGCATTTT.

V is TRBV28 and J is TRBJ1-2; unclear D gene. The V and J ends lost 2 bases and 4 bases respectively, with 5 bases between them. This CDR3 is built from 12 residues. From germline, CDR1 is MDHEN and CDR2 SYDVKM. DNA for the CDR3: TGTGCCAGCAGTTTAGGGCCCTATGGCTACACCTTC. It is translated as CASSLGPYGYTF.

The J gene is TRBJ1-1, the V gene TRBV27; 7 nucleotides line up with TRBD1. Losses at the gene ends were 3 bases for V and 9 bases for J; bases not matched to a gene: 10. There are 14 residues in the CDR3. Germline assignment: CDR1 MNHEY and CDR2 SMNVEV (reference sequence). CDR3 sequence: CASSFGVRTGQAFF. CDR3 in DNA: TGTGCCAGCAGTTTCGGGGTTAGGACAGGACAAGCTTTCTTT.

The chain employs TRBV13 and TRBJ2-7, with D perhaps matching TRBD1 (6 bases). The CDR3 runs 14 residues. Germline V CDR1 and CDR2: PRHDT, FYEKMQ (reference sequence). V was shortened by 0 bases and J by 3 bases, with 9 bases between the two germline ends. The CDR3 DNA sequence: TGTGCCAGCAGCTTAGGTCCACAGGGCTACGAGCAGTACTTC. This encodes CASSLGPQGYEQYF.

The chain is built from TRBV5-4 and TRBJ2-3; 10 bases are a match to TRBD2. CDR1 is SGHNT, CDR2 YYREEE, per germline (reference sequence). This CDR3 has 17 amino acids. Trimming took 3 bases from V and 2 from J; bases not matched to a gene: 9. In nucleotides, the CDR3 is TGTGCCAGCAGCTACCTAGCGGGGGTTCTTATCACAGATACGCAGTATTTT. Translated: CASSYLAGVLITDTQYF.

This clone occurred once. The J gene is TRBJ2-2, the V gene TRBV4-1, with 9 nucleotides matching TRBD2. The CDR3 consists of 18 residues. Unmatched junction bases numbered 5, after V lost 0 bases and J lost 0 bases. The germline V gene encodes CDR1 MGHRA and CDR2 YSYEKL. CDR3 coding DNA: TGCGCCAGCAGCCAAGAACCTAGCGGGAACACGAACACCGGGGAGCTGTTTTTT. It specifies CASSQEPSGNTNTGELFF.

The chain recombines TRBV6-1 with TRBJ2-1, with 12 bases fitting TRBD2. The germline V gene has CDR1 MNHNS and CDR2 SASEGT. Unmatched junction bases numbered 0, after V lost 3 bases and J lost 0 bases. The CDR3 is 16 residues long. The CDR3 here is CASSEGLAGSYNEQFF. CDR3 sequence (DNA): TGTGCCAGCAGTGAGGGACTAGCGGGCTCCTACAATGAGCAGTTCTTC.